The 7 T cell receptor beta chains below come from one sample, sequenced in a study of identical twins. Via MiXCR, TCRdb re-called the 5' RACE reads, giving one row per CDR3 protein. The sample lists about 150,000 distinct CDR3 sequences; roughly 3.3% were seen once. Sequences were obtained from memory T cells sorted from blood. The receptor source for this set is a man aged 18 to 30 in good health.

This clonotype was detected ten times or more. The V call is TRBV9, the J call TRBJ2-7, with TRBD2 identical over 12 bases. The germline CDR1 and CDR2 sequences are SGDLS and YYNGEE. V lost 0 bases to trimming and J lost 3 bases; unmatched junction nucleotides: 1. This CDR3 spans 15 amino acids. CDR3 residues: CASSVGGLAGYEQYF. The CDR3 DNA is TGTGCCAGCAGCGTAGGGGGACTAGCGGGCTACGAGCAGTACTTC.

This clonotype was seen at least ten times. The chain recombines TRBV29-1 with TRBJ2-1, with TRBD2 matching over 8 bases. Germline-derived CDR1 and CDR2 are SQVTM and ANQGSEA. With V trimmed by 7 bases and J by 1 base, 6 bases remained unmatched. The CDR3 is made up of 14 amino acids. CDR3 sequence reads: CSGEKRESYNEQFF. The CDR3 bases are TGCAGCGGTGAGAAGCGGGAGTCCTACAATGAGCAGTTCTTC.

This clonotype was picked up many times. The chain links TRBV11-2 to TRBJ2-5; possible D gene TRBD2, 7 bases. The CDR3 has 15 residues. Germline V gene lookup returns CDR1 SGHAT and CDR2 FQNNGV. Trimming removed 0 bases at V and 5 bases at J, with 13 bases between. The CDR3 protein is CASSLDSGGGETQYF. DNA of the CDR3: TGTGCCAGCAGCTTAGATTCGGGGGGCGGGGAGACCCAGTACTTC.

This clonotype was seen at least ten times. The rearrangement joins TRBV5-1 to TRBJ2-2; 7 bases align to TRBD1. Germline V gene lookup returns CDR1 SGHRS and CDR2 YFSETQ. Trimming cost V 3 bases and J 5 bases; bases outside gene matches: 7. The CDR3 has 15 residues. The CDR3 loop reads CASSSHRGETGELFF. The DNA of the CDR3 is TGCGCCAGCAGCTCGCACAGGGGCGAGACCGGGGAGCTGTTTTTT.

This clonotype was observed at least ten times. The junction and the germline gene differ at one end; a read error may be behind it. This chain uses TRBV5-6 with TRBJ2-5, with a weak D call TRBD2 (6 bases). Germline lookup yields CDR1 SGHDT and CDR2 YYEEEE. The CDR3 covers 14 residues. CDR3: CASGFWDLQETQYF. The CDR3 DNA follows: TGTGCCAGCGGCTTCTGGGACTTACAAGAGACCCAGTACTTC.

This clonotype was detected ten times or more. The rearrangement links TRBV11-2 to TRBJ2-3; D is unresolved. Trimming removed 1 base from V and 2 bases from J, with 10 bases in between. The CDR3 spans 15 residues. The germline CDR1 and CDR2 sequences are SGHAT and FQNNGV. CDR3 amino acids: CASSLVYRSTDTQYF. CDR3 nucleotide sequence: TGTGCCAGCAGCTTAGTCTACCGATCCACAGATACGCAGTATTTT.

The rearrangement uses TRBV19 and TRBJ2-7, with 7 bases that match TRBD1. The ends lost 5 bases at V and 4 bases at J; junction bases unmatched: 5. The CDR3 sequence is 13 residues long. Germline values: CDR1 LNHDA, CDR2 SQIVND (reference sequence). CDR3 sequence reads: CASSAGTVYEQYF. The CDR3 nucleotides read TGTGCCAGTAGTGCCGGGACAGTTTACGAGCAGTACTTC.